This TCR beta chain was found in a study of radiotherapy plus CTLA-4 blockade in lung cancer. Patients with chemo-refractory metastatic non-small-cell lung cancer received focal radiation plus CTLA-4 blockade with ipilimumab. This clone was seen a single time. Measured with immunoSEQ multiplex PCR; TCRdb has only the in-frame clones, and not every one. The sample includes about 60,000 clones, 70% to 85% of them seen just once. The source was peripheral blood, collected from a patient treated with radiotherapy plus ipilimumab. The sequence came from a human donor with non-small cell lung cancer who had a partial response to radiotherapy plus ipilimumab.

Here the CDR3 reads CASSRTGGLTEAFF. In DNA, the CDR3 is TGTGCCAGCAGTAGAACAGGGGGCCTCACTGAAGCTTTCTTT. This sequence joins TRBV6-6 and TRBJ1-1, with TRBD1 identical over 9 bases. The CDR3 runs to 14 residues. Germline loops: CDR1 MNHNY, CDR2 SVGAGI (reference sequence). V dropped 5 bases and J dropped 4; count of bases not matched to a gene: 5.